A selection of T cell receptor beta chains follows, all from one sample in a study of T cell changes during pregnancy in multiple sclerosis. The data were produced by immunoSEQ multiplex PCR, yet TCRdb's version contains in-frame clones alone and is incomplete. The sample holds about 38,000 clones, approximately 90% seen once. The starting material was CD4+ T cells from peripheral blood mononuclear cells, obtained before pregnancy. The source of these receptors is a female donor with multiple sclerosis, enrolled in a pregnancy study. Both conserved end residues are part of each CDR3. D genes are given only for firm matches. Only part of the rows carry a size: once, few, many, or a class if the clone is expanded.

>TRBJ1-2|.|.|TRBV28
CASRRNLPPSIQNYGYTF
TGTGCCAGCAGACGCAATCTTCCCCCGAGCATCCAAAACTATGGCTACACCTTC
>TRBJ1-3|TRBD1|.|TRBV6-6
CASSYTGVSGNTIYF
TGTGCCAGCAGTTACACAGGGGTCTCTGGAAACACCATATATTTT
>TRBJ2-1|TRBD1|.|TRBV19
CASGTGRPYNEQFF
TGTGCCAGTGGGACAGGGAGACCGTACAATGAGCAGTTCTTC
>TRBJ1-3|.|.|TRBV5-1
CASSWSGLAGNTIYF
TGCGCCAGCAGCTGGTCCGGTTTAGCTGGAAACACCATATATTTT
>TRBJ2-2|.|.|TRBV12-1
CAIQGTSGGAGGTGELFF
TGTGCCATCCAAGGGACTAGCGGGGGGGCGGGTGGCACCGGGGAGCTGTTTTTT
>TRBJ1-1|.|.|TRBV2
CASRTSAGIYTEAFF
TGTGCCAGCAGGACGTCCGCAGGGATCTACACTGAAGCTTTCTTT
>TRBJ1-1|.|.|TRBV5-4
CASSSDSAEAFF
TGTGCCAGCAGCTCCGACAGCGCTGAAGCTTTCTTT
>TRBJ1-2|TRBD1|few|TRBV7-9
CASSLDTGAYYGYTF
TGTGCCAGCAGCTTAGACACAGGGGCCTATTATGGCTACACCTTC
>TRBJ1-1|TRBD1|few|TRBV30
CAWRGTGWQAFF
TGTGCCTGGAGGGGGACAGGGTGGCAAGCTTTCTTT
>TRBJ1-3|.|.|TRBV4-1
CASSQVGRYSGNTIYF
TGCGCCAGCAGCCAAGTTGGCAGATACTCTGGAAACACCATATATTTT
>TRBJ1-1|.|few|TRBV14
CASSQQEDTEAFF
TGTGCCAGCAGCCAGCAGGAGGACACTGAAGCTTTCTTT
>TRBJ2-7|.|.|TRBV7-2
CASSLFGGNEQYF
TGTGCCAGCAGCTTATTCGGGGGTAACGAGCAGTACTTC